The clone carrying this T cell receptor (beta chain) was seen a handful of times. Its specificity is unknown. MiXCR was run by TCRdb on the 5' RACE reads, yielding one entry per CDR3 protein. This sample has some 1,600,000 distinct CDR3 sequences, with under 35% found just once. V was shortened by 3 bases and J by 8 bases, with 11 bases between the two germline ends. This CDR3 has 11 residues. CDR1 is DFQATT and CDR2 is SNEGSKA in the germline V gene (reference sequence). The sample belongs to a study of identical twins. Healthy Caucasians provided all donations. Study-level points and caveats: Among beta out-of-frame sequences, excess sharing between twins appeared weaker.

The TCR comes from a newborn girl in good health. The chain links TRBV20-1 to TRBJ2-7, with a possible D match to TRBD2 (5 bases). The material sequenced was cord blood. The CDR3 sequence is CSASRGTQQYF. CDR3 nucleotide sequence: TGCAGTGCTAGTCGGGGTACGCAGCAGTACTTC.